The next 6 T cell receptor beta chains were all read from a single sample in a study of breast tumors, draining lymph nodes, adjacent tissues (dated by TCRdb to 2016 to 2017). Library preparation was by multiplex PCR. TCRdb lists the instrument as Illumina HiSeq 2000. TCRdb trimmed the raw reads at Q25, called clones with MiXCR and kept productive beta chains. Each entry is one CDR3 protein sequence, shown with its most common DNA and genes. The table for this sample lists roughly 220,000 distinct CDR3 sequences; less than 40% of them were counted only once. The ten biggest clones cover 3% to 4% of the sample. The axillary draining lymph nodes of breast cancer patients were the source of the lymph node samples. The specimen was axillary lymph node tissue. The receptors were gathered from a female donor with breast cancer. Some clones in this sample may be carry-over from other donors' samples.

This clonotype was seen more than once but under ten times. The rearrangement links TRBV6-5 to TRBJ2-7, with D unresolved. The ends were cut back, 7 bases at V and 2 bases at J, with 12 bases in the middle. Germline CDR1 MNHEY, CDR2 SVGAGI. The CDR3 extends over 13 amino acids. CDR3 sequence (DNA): TGTGCCAGCAAGAACCCCAGTCCCTACGAGCAGTACTTC. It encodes CASKNPSPYEQYF.

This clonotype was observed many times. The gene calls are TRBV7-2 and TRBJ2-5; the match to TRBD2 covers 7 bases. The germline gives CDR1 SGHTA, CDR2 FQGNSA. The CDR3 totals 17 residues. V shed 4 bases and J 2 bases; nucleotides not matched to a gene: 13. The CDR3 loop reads CASSSPAGSGPQETQYF. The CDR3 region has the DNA TGTGCCAGCAGCTCACCCGCGGGTAGCGGGCCACAAGAGACCCAGTACTTC.

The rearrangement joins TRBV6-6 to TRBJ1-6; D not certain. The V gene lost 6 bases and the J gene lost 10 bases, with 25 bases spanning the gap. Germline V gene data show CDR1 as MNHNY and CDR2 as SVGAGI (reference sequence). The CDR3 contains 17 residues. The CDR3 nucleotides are TGTGCCAGCAGGGCTCTGGGATCTTCGGTCTGGAGCTCACCCCTCCACTTT. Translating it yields CASRALGSSVWSSPLHF.

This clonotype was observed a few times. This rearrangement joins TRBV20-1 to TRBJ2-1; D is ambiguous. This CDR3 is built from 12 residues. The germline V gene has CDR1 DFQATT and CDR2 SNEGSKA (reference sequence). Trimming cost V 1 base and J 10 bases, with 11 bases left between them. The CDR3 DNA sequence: TGCAGTGCTAGAGGGAGTAGCAGGGAGCAGTTCTTC. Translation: CSARGSSREQFF.

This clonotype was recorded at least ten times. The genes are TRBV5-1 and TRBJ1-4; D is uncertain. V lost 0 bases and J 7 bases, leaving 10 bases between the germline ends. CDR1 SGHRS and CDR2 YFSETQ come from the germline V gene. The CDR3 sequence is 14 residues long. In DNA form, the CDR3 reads TGCGCCAGCAGCTTGGGACGCTGGCGTGAAAAACTGTTTTTT. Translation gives CASSLGRWREKLFF.

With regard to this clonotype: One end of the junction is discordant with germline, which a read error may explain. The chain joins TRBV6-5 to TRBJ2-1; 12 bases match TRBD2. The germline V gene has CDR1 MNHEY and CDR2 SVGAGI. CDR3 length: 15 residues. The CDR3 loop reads CASSYGLAGYNEQLF. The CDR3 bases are TGTGCCAGCAGTTACGGACTAGCGGGGTACAATGAGCAGCTCTTC.